This TCR beta chain was profiled in a study of T cell repertoires in cytomegalovirus infection. Study overall: The study used recently identified HLA-C-restricted and well-studied HLA-B-restricted CMV epitopes. CMV infection together with matching HLA type was indicated by public TCR beta signatures. Regarding the study as a whole: There were carriers of CMV plus the relevant HLA, and cumulative public TCR beta family frequency identified them. The ex vivo response was dominated by HLA-C-restricted CMV-specific TCR beta clonotypes.

Trimming stripped 2 bases from V and 5 bases from J, with 10 bases between. The CDR3 sequence is 14 residues long. TCRdb re-analysed the reads in MiXCR, keeping a single row per CDR3 protein. The profile shows about 83,000 distinct CDR3 sequences, about half of them singletons. This clonotype was counted a few times. Its target is unknown. The sequencing here drew on CD8+ T cells from cultured PBMCs, taken from culture after CMV antigen stimulation. This chain joins TRBV12-3 or TRBV12-4 and TRBJ1-5; D gene unclear. The receptor comes from a human donor in good health (CMV status not recorded). Some clones in this sample may be carry-over from other donors' samples. CDR3 sequence: CASSLSFADQPQHF. The CDR3 nucleotides are TGTGCCAGCAGTTTATCGTTTGCAGATCAGCCCCAGCATTTT.